This T cell receptor (beta chain) was recorded in a study of blood T cell repertoires in COVID-19. Study details: In each case, the material was cDNA or gDNA derived from T cells, B-cell-depleted T cells, or PBMCs.

Per the original data handling: Amplified reference gene primers provided the basis for estimating nucleated cell counts. Clones were sequenced by immunoSEQ multiplex PCR, and TCRdb holds only the in-frame ones, with some missing. V and J calls plus clone size are reproduced from that table; the DNA served to infer D and trimming. Of about 500,000 clones listed, approximately 91% are singletons. Unmatched junction bases numbered 10, after V lost 5 bases and J lost 7 bases. The germline CDR1 and CDR2 sequences are MNHEY and SMNVEV (reference sequence). The CDR3 has 15 residues. The genes are TRBV27 and TRBJ2-1; 8 nucleotides line up with TRBD1. Sequencing was done on a sample of peripheral blood. The source is a woman aged 45-59 years with COVID-19, enrolled during active disease. Here the CDR3 reads CASSPRTGNWNEQFF. CDR3 bases: TGTGCCAGCAGTCCCCGGACAGGGAATTGGAATGAGCAGTTCTTC.